What follows is one T cell receptor beta chain and its context. Its specificity is unknown. The sample belongs to a study of cytomegalovirus exposure and HLA in healthy donors. CDR3 length: 14 residues. V lost 5 bases to trimming and J lost 6 bases; unmatched junction nucleotides: 6. CDR1 is MDHEN, CDR2 SYDVKM, per germline. Study findings and constraints: TCR beta chain V- and J-gene trimming was linked, in a later analysis, to a missense variant in DCLRE1C.

PCR amplification relied on 60 Vbeta primers (plus 13 Jbeta primers). TCRdb's copy holds only in-frame clones and misses some; the assay was immunoSEQ multiplex PCR. The sample has 150,000 or so clones. The TCR comes from a woman aged 40 to 50 in good health and CMV-seropositive. This chain uses TRBV28 with TRBJ1-5; 8 nucleotides match TRBD1. The sample was PBMCs. The CDR3 region has the DNA TGTGCCAGCAGTCCGGACAGGGAGGTTCAGCCCCAGCATTTT. Its translation is CASSPDREVQPQHF.